The TCR beta chain described here comes from a study of blood T cell repertoires in COVID-19. This CDR3 has 16 amino acids. V lost 2 bases and J lost 2; bases outside the gene matches: 2. Germline CDR1 is SEHNR and CDR2 is FQNEAQ (reference sequence). This clone appeared once. Assay used: immunoSEQ multiplex PCR; TCRdb lists only in-frame clones, some missing. This sample has 200,000 to 250,000 clones, with approximately 87% found just once. The TCR sequence derives from a woman between 50 and 59 years old in a cohort exposed to, infected with or recovered from COVID-19 (not recorded which). The chain uses TRBV7-9 and TRBJ2-1; 11 bases are a match to TRBD1. The sample taken for sequencing was PBMCs or T cells enriched from blood (not recorded which). Written as DNA, the CDR3 is TGTGCCAGCAGCTTACAGGGACAGGGGGCCTACAATGAGCAGTTCTTC. Translated, it gives CASSLQGQGAYNEQFF.